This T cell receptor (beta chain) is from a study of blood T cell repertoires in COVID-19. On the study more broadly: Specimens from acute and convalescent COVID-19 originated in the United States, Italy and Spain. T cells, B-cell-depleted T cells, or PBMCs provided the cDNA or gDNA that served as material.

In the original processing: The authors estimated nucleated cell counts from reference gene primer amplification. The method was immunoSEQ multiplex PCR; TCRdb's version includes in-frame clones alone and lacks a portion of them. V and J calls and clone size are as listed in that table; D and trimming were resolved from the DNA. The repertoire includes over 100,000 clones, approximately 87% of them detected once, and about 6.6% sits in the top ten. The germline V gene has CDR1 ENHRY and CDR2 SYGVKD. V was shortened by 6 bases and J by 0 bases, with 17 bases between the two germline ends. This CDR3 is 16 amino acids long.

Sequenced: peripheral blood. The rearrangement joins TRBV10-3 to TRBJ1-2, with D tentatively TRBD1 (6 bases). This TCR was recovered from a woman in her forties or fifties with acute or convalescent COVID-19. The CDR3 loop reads CAISTQGVGANYGYTF. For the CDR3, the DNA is TGTGCCATCAGCACACAGGGTGTGGGAGCTAACTATGGCTACACCTTC.